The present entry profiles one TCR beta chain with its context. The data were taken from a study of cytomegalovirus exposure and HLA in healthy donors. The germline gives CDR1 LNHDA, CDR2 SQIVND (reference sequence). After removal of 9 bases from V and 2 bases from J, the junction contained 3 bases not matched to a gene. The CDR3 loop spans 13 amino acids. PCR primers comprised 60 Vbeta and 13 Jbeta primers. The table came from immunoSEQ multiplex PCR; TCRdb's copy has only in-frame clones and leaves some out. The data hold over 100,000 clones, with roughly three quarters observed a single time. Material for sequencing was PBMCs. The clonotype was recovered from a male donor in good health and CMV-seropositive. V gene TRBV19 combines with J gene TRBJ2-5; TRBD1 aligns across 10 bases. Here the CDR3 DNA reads TGTGCCAGCCGGGACAGGGGACAAGAGACCCAGTACTTC. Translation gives CASRDRGQETQYF. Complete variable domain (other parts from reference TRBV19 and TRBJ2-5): DGGITQSPKYLFRKEGQNVTLSCEQNLNHDAMYWYRQDPGQGLRLIYYSQIVNDFQKGDIAEGYSVSREKKESFPLTVTSAQKNPTAFYLCASRDRGQETQYFGPGTRLLVL.